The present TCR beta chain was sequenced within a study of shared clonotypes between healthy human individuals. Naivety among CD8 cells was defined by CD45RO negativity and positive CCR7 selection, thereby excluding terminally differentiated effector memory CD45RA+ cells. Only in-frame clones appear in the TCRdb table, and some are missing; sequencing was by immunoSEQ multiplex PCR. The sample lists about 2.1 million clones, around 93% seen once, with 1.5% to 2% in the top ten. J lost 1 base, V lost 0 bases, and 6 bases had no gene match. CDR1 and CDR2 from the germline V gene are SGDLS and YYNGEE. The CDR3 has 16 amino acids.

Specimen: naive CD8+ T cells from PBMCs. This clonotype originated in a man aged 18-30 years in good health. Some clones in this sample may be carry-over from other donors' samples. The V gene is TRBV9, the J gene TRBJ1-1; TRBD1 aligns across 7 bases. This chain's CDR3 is CASSVDSGTANTEAFF. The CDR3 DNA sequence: TGTGCCAGCAGCGTAGACTCCGGGACAGCGAACACTGAAGCTTTCTTT.